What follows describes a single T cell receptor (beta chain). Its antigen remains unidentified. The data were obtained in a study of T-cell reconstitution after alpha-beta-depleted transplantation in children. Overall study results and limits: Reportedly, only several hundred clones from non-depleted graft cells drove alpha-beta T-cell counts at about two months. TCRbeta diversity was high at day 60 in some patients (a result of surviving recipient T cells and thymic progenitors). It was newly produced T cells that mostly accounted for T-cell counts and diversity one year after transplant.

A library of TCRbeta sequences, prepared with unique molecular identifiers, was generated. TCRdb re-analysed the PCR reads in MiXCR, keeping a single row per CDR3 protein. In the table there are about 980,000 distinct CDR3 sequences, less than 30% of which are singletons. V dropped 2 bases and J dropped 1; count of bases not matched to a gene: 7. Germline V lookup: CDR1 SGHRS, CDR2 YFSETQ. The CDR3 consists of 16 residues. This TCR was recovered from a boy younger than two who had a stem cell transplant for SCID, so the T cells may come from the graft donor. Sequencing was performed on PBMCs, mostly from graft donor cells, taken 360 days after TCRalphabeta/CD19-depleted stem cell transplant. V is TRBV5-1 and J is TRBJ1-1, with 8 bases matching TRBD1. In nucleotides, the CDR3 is TGCGCCAGCAGCTTAGTCCAGGGGGCAAGGAACACTGAAGCTTTCTTT. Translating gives CASSLVQGARNTEAFF.